The 23 T cell receptor beta chains given below trace back to one sample, sequenced in a study of immune evolution from preneoplasia to lung adenocarcinoma. The protocol was immunoSEQ multiplex PCR, while the TCRdb copy is restricted to in-frame clones and leaves out a portion. Counted here are about 10,000 clones, approximately 80% occurring once; the ten biggest clones make up 4.8%. Specimen: FFPE minimally invasive lung adenocarcinoma tissue. The source of these receptors is a person aged 65 to 79 with lung adenocarcinoma.

This clone is large. This rearrangement joins TRBV9 to TRBJ2-7; possible D gene TRBD1, 5 bases. Trimming cost V 0 bases and J 2 bases, with 12 bases left between them. CDR3 length: 15 residues. Per the germline V gene, CDR1 is SGDLS and CDR2 is YYNGEE. CDR3 region: CASSVGDQGPYEQYF. The DNA of the CDR3 is TGTGCCAGCAGCGTAGGCGACCAGGGTCCCTACGAGCAGTACTTC.

In this sample, this clone turned up once. The chain employs TRBV2 and TRBJ1-2, with D unclear. The CDR3 covers 10 residues. Germline loops: CDR1 SNHLY, CDR2 FYNNEI. Trimming left V 8 bases short and J 10 bases short, with 11 bases between. Here the CDR3 DNA reads TGTGCCAGCGCGTCAGCTGACTACACCTTC. It translates to CASASADYTF.

The J gene is TRBJ2-1, the V gene TRBV7-9, with D tentatively TRBD1 (5 bases). This CDR3 is built from 16 residues. Germline V gene sequence: CDR1 SEHNR, CDR2 FQNEAQ (reference sequence). V lost 5 bases and J lost 8, with 22 bases in between. The CDR3 bases are TGTGCCAGCAGCCAGCCGCTCAGGGAAAAAGGCGATGAGCAGTTCTTC. It codes for CASSQPLREKGDEQFF. Combining the CDR3 with reference TRBV7-9 and TRBJ2-1 gives the whole variable domain DTGVSQNPRHKITKRGQNVTFRCDPISEHNRLYWYRQTLGQGPEFLTYFQNEAQLEKSRLLSDRFSAERPKGSFSTLEIQRTEQGDSAMYLCASSQPLREKGDEQFFGPGTRLTVL.

This clone was found a few times. The rearrangement joins TRBV30 to TRBJ1-5; no definite D call. Germline loops: CDR1 GTSNPN, CDR2 SVGIG (reference sequence). This CDR3 spans 17 amino acids. Trimming removed 1 base from V and 0 bases from J, with 16 bases in between. Here the CDR3 DNA reads TGTGCCTGGAGTGCCAATTACGGACGGAATAGCAATCAGCCCCAGCATTTT. Protein product: CAWSANYGRNSNQPQHF.

The CDR3 region is CATSRDRGQGRAFF. CDR3 in DNA: TGTGCCACCAGCAGAGATCGAGGACAGGGACGGGCTTTCTTT. The V and J genes are TRBV15 and TRBJ1-1, with 8 bases matching TRBD1. The V segment lost 0 bases and the J segment 11 bases; nucleotides outside the gene matches: 8. CDR3 length equals 14 residues. Germline loops: CDR1 LNHNV, CDR2 YYDKDF (reference sequence).

The rearrangement links TRBV30 to TRBJ2-7, with D possibly being TRBD1 or TRBD2 (6 bases each). Germline CDR1 is GTSNPN and CDR2 is SVGIG (reference sequence). The length of the CDR3 is 13 residues. V lost 2 bases and J 4 bases, leaving 12 bases between the germline ends. CDR3 in amino acids: CAWSRGRQYEQYF. The DNA for the CDR3 is TGTGCCTGGAGTCGGGGGCGACAATACGAGCAGTACTTC. Drawing the rest from reference TRBV30 and TRBJ2-7, the complete variable domain is SQTIHQWPATLVQPVGSPLSLECTVEGTSNPNLYWYRQAAGRGLQLLFYSVGIGQISSEVPQNLSASRPQDRQFILSSKKLLLSDSGFYLCAWSRGRQYEQYFGPGTRLTVT.

The rearrangement links TRBV5-1 to TRBJ1-1; no reliable D call. This CDR3 region has 14 residues. The V gene's germline CDR1 is SGHRS and CDR2 YFSETQ. V was pared by 0 bases and J by 5 bases, with 11 bases between. CDR3 sequence: CASSLAGVDTEAFF. Here the CDR3 DNA reads TGCGCCAGCAGCTTGGCTGGGGTTGATACTGAAGCTTTCTTT.

The chain links TRBV6-4 to TRBJ2-1; D unresolved. The V end was cut by 6 bases, the J end by 0 bases, with 9 bases between. This CDR3 has 14 residues. Germline V lookup: CDR1 MRHNA, CDR2 SNTAGT. In nucleotides, the CDR3 is TGTGCCAGCAGCCCCGAATCCTCCTACAATGAGCAGTTCTTC. Its translation is CASSPESSYNEQFF.

This clone was picked up one time. The sample has other DNA sequences that encode this CDR3 too. V usage is TRBV18 and J usage is TRBJ2-5; no definite D call. CDR3 size: 14 residues. V was clipped by 0 bases and J by 1 base, with 6 bases between them. CDR1 and CDR2 (germline): KGHSH, LQKENI. CDR3 in DNA: TGTGCCAGCTCACCACCGGGCCGCCAAGAGACCCAGTACTTC. Amino acids: CASSPPGRQETQYF.

The J gene is TRBJ1-1, the V gene TRBV6-5; D ambiguous. The CDR3 is 10 residues long. The V gene's germline CDR1 is MNHEY and CDR2 SVGAGI. The V and J ends lost 8 bases and 8 bases respectively, with 9 bases between them. This CDR3 is CASGRTEAFF. CDR3 coding DNA: TGTGCCAGCGGACGTACCGAAGCTTTCTTT.

V and J are TRBV19 and TRBJ2-1; 7 nucleotides match TRBD2. The CDR3 length is 16 residues. Germline CDR1 is LNHDA and CDR2 is SQIVND (reference sequence). Trimming took 3 bases from V and 3 from J; bases not matched to a gene: 8. The CDR3 nucleotides read TGTGCCAGTAGTATCATCGCTCCGGGGGGCTACAATGAGCAGTTCTTC. Amino acids: CASSIIAPGGYNEQFF.

The chain recombines TRBV28 with TRBJ2-5; 8 positions match TRBD1. V was clipped by 7 bases and J by 1 base; unmatched bases: 5. Germline V lookup: CDR1 MDHEN, CDR2 SYDVKM. The CDR3 spans 14 residues. The CDR3 sequence: CASTETGVQETQYF. The CDR3 nucleotides are TGTGCCAGCACCGAGACAGGGGTCCAAGAGACCCAGTACTTC.

The chain uses TRBV19 and TRBJ1-5; D gene ambiguous. Trimming removed 3 bases from V and 2 bases from J, with 11 bases in between. Germline V CDR1 and CDR2: LNHDA, SQIVND (reference sequence). There are 15 residues in the CDR3. CDR3 protein: CASSISGLGNQPQHF. The CDR3 DNA is TGTGCCAGTAGTATTTCGGGTTTGGGCAATCAGCCCCAGCATTTT. Full variable domain (outside the CDR3, taken from reference TRBV19 and TRBJ1-5): DGGITQSPKYLFRKEGQNVTLSCEQNLNHDAMYWYRQDPGQGLRLIYYSQIVNDFQKGDIAEGYSVSREKKESFPLTVTSAQKNPTAFYLCASSISGLGNQPQHFGDGTRLSIL.

The chain joins TRBV9 to TRBJ2-5; TRBD1 agrees at 10 bases. The assigned J gene may be wrong: the sequence end matches TRBJ2-7 better. The CDR3 loop spans 14 amino acids. Germline values: CDR1 SGDLS, CDR2 YYNGEE. The CDR3 DNA reads TGTGCCAGCAGCCCCGGACAGGGGGCCTACGAGCAGTACTTC. Translating gives CASSPGQGAYEQYF.

The chain is built from TRBV9 and TRBJ1-2; D gene ambiguous. CDR3 length: 16 residues. The V gene's germline CDR1 is SGDLS and CDR2 YYNGEE. Trimming removed 4 bases from V and 6 bases from J, with 22 bases in between. The CDR3 coding sequence is TGTGCCAGCAGCCCAGAGGCAACATCTACTTGGAATGGCTACACCTTC. Its translation is CASSPEATSTWNGYTF.

The rearrangement links TRBV6-5 to TRBJ2-3; D may be TRBD2 (6 bases). Germline CDR1 reads MNHEY; CDR2 reads SVGAGI. This CDR3 contains 14 residues. Between the trimmed V and J ends, which lost 5 bases and 0 bases, there was a span of 9 bases. The CDR3 loop is CASSQDYSTDTQYF. CDR3 nucleotides: TGTGCCAGCAGTCAGGACTATAGCACAGATACGCAGTATTTT.

The V call is TRBV29-1, the J call TRBJ1-2; TRBD1 might be the D (6 bases). Trimming took off 6 bases at V and 3 bases at J, with 14 bases between the two ends. The CDR3 length is 13 residues. Germline assignment: CDR1 SQVTM and CDR2 ANQGSEA. The CDR3 here is CSVSLDSYYGYTF. The CDR3 region has the DNA TGCAGCGTGTCACTGGACAGCTACTATGGCTACACCTTC.

This clone was picked up a small number of times. The genes are TRBV19 and TRBJ1-1, with D possibly matching TRBD1 (6 bases). Germline CDR1 LNHDA, CDR2 SQIVND (reference sequence). V lost 6 bases and J lost 8, with 10 bases in between. This CDR3 has 11 amino acids. CDR3 sequence reads: CASSHDREAFF. As DNA, the CDR3 is TGTGCCAGTAGCCACGACAGGGAAGCTTTCTTT.

This chain connects TRBV5-1 to TRBJ2-2; D is possibly TRBD1 or TRBD2 (5 bases each). V was clipped by 1 base and J by 8 bases, with 21 bases between them. Germline loops: CDR1 SGHRS, CDR2 YFSETQ. CDR3 length: 17 amino acids. CDR3 sequence (DNA): TGCGCCAGCAGCTTGACCCACCCCGGGACCCCGAAAGGGGAGCTGTTTTTT. Translation gives CASSLTHPGTPKGELFF. The full variable domain, completed using reference TRBV5-1 and TRBJ2-2, is KAGVTQTPRYLIKTRGQQVTLSCSPISGHRSVSWYQQTPGQGLQFLFEYFSETQRNKGNFPGRFSGRQFSNSRSEMNVSTLELGDSALYLCASSLTHPGTPKGELFFGEGSRLTVL.

The rearrangement links TRBV6-6 to TRBJ2-2, with D unresolved. The CDR3 length is 10 residues. V lost 6 bases, J lost 6 bases, and 2 bases lay in between. Germline V CDR1 and CDR2: MNHNY, SVGAGI (reference sequence). The CDR3 here is CASSPGELFF. As DNA, the CDR3 is TGTGCCAGCAGCCCCGGGGAGCTGTTTTTT.

In this sample, this clone is medium-sized. The V and J genes are TRBV2 and TRBJ1-2, with D maybe TRBD1 (6 bases). Germline V gives CDR1 SNHLY, CDR2 FYNNEI. Trimming stripped 6 bases from V and 2 bases from J, with 13 bases between. The CDR3 is 14 residues long. In DNA form, the CDR3 reads TGTGCCAGCAGGAGAGAAACAGGGAACTATGGCTACACCTTC. Translation gives CASRRETGNYGYTF.

This chain links TRBV7-9 with TRBJ2-1; D remains ambiguous. Germline lookup yields CDR1 SEHNR and CDR2 FQNEAQ (reference sequence). The CDR3 contains 16 residues. V lost 2 bases, J lost 0 bases, and 11 bases lay in between. CDR3 sequence (DNA): TGTGCCAGCAGCTTACTCACAGCCACCTCCTACAATGAGCAGTTCTTC. Translating gives CASSLLTATSYNEQFF.

DNA for the CDR3: TGTGCCAGCAGCCGGGACAGCAATCAGCCCCAGCATTTT. This encodes CASSRDSNQPQHF. V and J are TRBV7-9 and TRBJ1-5, with D possibly TRBD1 on 5 matching bases. Germline V lookup: CDR1 SEHNR, CDR2 FQNEAQ (reference sequence). This CDR3 is 13 amino acids long. Trimming removed 5 bases from V and 1 base from J, with 6 bases in between. The full variable domain, rest sourced from reference TRBV7-9 and TRBJ1-5, is DTGVSQNPRHKITKRGQNVTFRCDPISEHNRLYWYRQTLGQGPEFLTYFQNEAQLEKSRLLSDRFSAERPKGSFSTLEIQRTEQGDSAMYLCASSRDSNQPQHFGDGTRLSIL.